The rows below give T cell receptor beta chains drawn from one sample of a study of blood T cell repertoires in COVID-19. This table comes from immunoSEQ multiplex PCR, and its TCRdb copy is limited to in-frame clones, with some not included. The repertoire includes roughly 200,000 clones, 85% of them detected once, and 8.2% sits in the top ten. The source material was peripheral blood. All receptors derive from an older woman with acute or convalescent COVID-19. Both conserved end residues are part of each CDR3. Fields, in order: clone size, V gene, J gene, D gene, CDR3 DNA, CDR3 protein. The D gene is left open where the match is weak. Expanded clones get a size class; other rows say once, few or many, or leave the size out.

.	TRBV19	TRBJ2-2	.	TGTGCCAGTAGTAGGACCGACAGGGTCGGGGGCACCGGGGAGCTGTTTTTT	CASSRTDRVGGTGELFF
.	TRBV9	TRBJ1-3	.	TGTGCCAGCAGCAAAGAGGACATTTCAATGGCTGGAAACACCATATATTTT	CASSKEDISMAGNTIYF
.	TRBV30	TRBJ2-1	TRBD1	TGTGCCTGGAGTGGCTTCGGACGGACAGGGACAGTCAATGAGCAGTTCTTC	CAWSGFGRTGTVNEQFF
.	TRBV3-1/TRBV3-2	TRBJ2-7	.	TGTGCCAGCAGCCAGTGGACAGTCCACGAGCAGTACTTC	CASSQWTVHEQYF
.	TRBV2	TRBJ2-3	TRBD2	TGTGCCAGCAGTGAAGGGGTAGCGGGAGGAGATACGCAGTATTTT	CASSEGVAGGDTQYF
.	TRBV11-2	TRBJ2-1	TRBD2	TGTGCCAGCAGCTTAGAGGGACTACGGGGCAAGCAGTTCTTC	CASSLEGLRGKQFF
few	TRBV2	TRBJ2-6	.	TGTGCCAGCTCCGACAGGCTCTCTGGGGCCAACGTCCTGACTTTC	CASSDRLSGANVLTF
.	TRBV9	TRBJ2-1	.	TGTGCCAGCAGCGTAGATGAGGGGGGGTTCGATGAGCAGTTCTTC	CASSVDEGGFDEQFF
.	TRBV11-3	TRBJ2-2	.	TGTGCCAGCAGCTCTCCCCCGGGGGAGCTGTTTTTT	CASSSPPGELFF
.	TRBV3-1/TRBV3-2	TRBJ2-6	TRBD2	TGTGCCAGCAGCCAAGGGGTGTTCGGGGGGAACTCTGGGGCCAACGTCCTGACTTTC	CASSQGVFGGNSGANVLTF
.	TRBV2	TRBJ2-1	.	TGTGCCAGCAGTGGCCGGGTGGCTCTGATCGGGGAGCAGTTCTTC	CASSGRVALIGEQFF
once	TRBV6-9	TRBJ1-5	.	TGTGCCAGCAGTTATTCGAAGGGGGGGGATCAGCCCCAGCATTTT	CASSYSKGGDQPQHF
.	TRBV14	TRBJ1-6	TRBD1	TGTGCCAGCAGCCCGGGACAGGGTTATAATTCACCCCTCCACTTT	CASSPGQGYNSPLHF
.	TRBV5-1	TRBJ2-7	.	TGCGCCAGCAGCATGGGTGACAGCGCTCAGGTCCCCTACGAGCAGTACTTC	CASSMGDSAQVPYEQYF
.	TRBV9	TRBJ2-1	.	TGTGCCAGCAGCGTATCGTGGAGCTCCTACAATGAGCAGTTCTTC	CASSVSWSSYNEQFF
.	TRBV5-1	TRBJ1-6	TRBD1	TGCGCCAGCAGCGAGGGACAGCTTAATTCACCCCTCCACTTT	CASSEGQLNSPLHF
.	TRBV7-3	TRBJ1-2	TRBD1	TGTGCCAGCAGCCAGGGGACAGGGGGTGGCTACACCTTC	CASSQGTGGGYTF
.	TRBV5-1	TRBJ1-2	.	TGCGCCAGCAGCTTGGGCGGCGCTGAAGGCTACACCTTC	CASSLGGAEGYTF
.	TRBV6-5	TRBJ1-1	TRBD1	TGTGCCAGCAGCCCACTCCAACAGGGGTCGACTGAAGCTTTCTTT	CASSPLQQGSTEAFF
.	TRBV9	TRBJ2-1	TRBD2	TGTGCCAGCAGCGTAGATAGGTGGGAGGGCCAGAATGAGCAGTTCTTC	CASSVDRWEGQNEQFF
.	TRBV11-2	TRBJ2-5	.	TGTGCCAGCAGCTTAGTAATCGACAGGAAAGAGACCCAGTACTTC	CASSLVIDRKETQYF
.	TRBV2	TRBJ2-2	TRBD1	TGTGCCAGCAGTTACAGGGGGGCCGGGGAGCTGTTTTTT	CASSYRGAGELFF
.	TRBV3-1/TRBV3-2	TRBJ1-2	.	TGTGCCAGCAGCCGTATAGACTATGGCTACACCTTC	CASSRIDYGYTF
.	TRBV3-1/TRBV3-2	TRBJ2-7	TRBD1	TGTGCCAGCAGCCTGGGACAGGGGGCCTCCGAGCAGTACTTC	CASSLGQGASEQYF
.	TRBV24-1	TRBJ1-4	TRBD1	TGTGCCACCAGTGACCCGACAGGGCTGGTTGAAAAACTGTTTTTT	CATSDPTGLVEKLFF
.	TRBV9	TRBJ2-2	.	TGTGCCAGCAGCGTGGCAAGCACCGGGGAGCTGTTTTTT	CASSVASTGELFF
.	TRBV6-5	TRBJ1-3	.	TGTGCCAGCAGTTACCAGTCCGTCTCTGGAAACACCATATATTTT	CASSYQSVSGNTIYF
.	TRBV3-1/TRBV3-2	TRBJ1-1	.	TGTGCCAGCAGCCAAGTTCAGGGTAGCACTGAAGCTTTCTTT	CASSQVQGSTEAFF
.	TRBV20-1	TRBJ2-1	TRBD2	TGCAGTGCTAGTAGACTAGCGGGAGGCGGTTGGGGGCAGTTCTTC	CSASRLAGGGWGQFF
.	TRBV7-6	TRBJ1-2	TRBD1	TGTGCCAGCAGCTTAGGACAGGGCGTCACCTTC	CASSLGQGVTF
.	TRBV11-2	TRBJ2-1	.	TGTGCCAGCAGCTCTCCCGATTCAGGGCTACTTTACAATGAGCAGTTCTTC	CASSSPDSGLLYNEQFF
.	TRBV5-1	TRBJ1-4	TRBD1	TGCGCCAGCAGCTTATCACCTGGGACAGGGGGCCGGAGTAATGAAAAACTGTTTTTT	CASSLSPGTGGRSNEKLFF
.	TRBV6-4	TRBJ2-3	.	TGTGCCAGCAGTCTGACTGCCTCGTCATCCACAGATACGCAGTATTTT	CASSLTASSSTDTQYF
.	TRBV4-2	TRBJ1-6	.	TGTGCCAGCAGCCAACTTCCCAGTACACCCCTCCACTTT	CASSQLPSTPLHF
.	TRBV7-9	TRBJ2-7	.	TGTGCCAGCAGCTTAGCAGGAGGGGACGAGCAGTACTTC	CASSLAGGDEQYF
.	TRBV11-2	TRBJ1-2	TRBD1	TGTGCCAGCAGCTTAGATACAGGACAGGGATATTATGGCTACACCTTC	CASSLDTGQGYYGYTF
.	TRBV19	TRBJ1-5	.	TGTGCCAGTAGTGTTGCGGGGGGGGCAATTCAGCCCCAGCATTTT	CASSVAGGAIQPQHF
.	TRBV6-5	TRBJ1-2	TRBD1	TGTGCCAGCACCGGGACAGGGGGCTTTGGCTACACCTTC	CASTGTGGFGYTF
.	TRBV18	TRBJ1-3	.	TGTGCCAGCTTGTCACAGGTAGCCGGAAACACCATATATTTT	CASLSQVAGNTIYF
.	TRBV5-1	TRBJ2-2	.	TGCGCCAGCAGCACCGGACACAGCACCGGGGAGCTGTTTTTT	CASSTGHSTGELFF
.	TRBV2	TRBJ1-2	.	TGTGCCAGCAGTGCGGCGGGGATGAGTGGCTACACCTTC	CASSAAGMSGYTF
.	TRBV7-8	TRBJ2-1	TRBD2	TGTGCCAGCAGCTTTAGCGGGATTTACAATGAGCAGTTCTTC	CASSFSGIYNEQFF
.	TRBV19	TRBJ2-3	TRBD2	TGTGCCAGTAGTATCCTTAGCGGGAGGGCCTCCACACAAGATACGCAGTATTTT	CASSILSGRASTQDTQYF
once	TRBV7-2	TRBJ1-4	TRBD1	TGTGCCAGCAGCGCGACAGGGGACAGTGAAAAACTGTTTTTT	CASSATGDSEKLFF
.	TRBV28	TRBJ1-3	.	TGTGCCAGTGATCAGGACAGCTCTGGAAACACCATATATTTT	CASDQDSSGNTIYF
.	TRBV7-2	TRBJ1-1	TRBD1	TGTGCCAGCAGCTTACGACAGGGTATTGAAGCTTTCTTT	CASSLRQGIEAFF